A single sample is the source of the 20 T cell receptor beta chains below, sequenced in a study of T cell repertoires in cytomegalovirus infection. Each CDR3 protein gets one entry after TCRdb re-called the reads with MiXCR. The data show some 920,000 distinct CDR3 sequences, with roughly 31% seen just once and over 13% held by the top ten. These receptors' targets are unknown. Sequenced here: cultured CD8+ T cells from PBMCs, sampled from culture after CMV antigen stimulation. These TCRs come from a human donor in good health (CMV status not recorded). Some clones in this sample may be carry-over from other donors' samples.

The chain uses TRBV19 and TRBJ1-5; possible D gene TRBD1, 5 bases. The V gene's germline CDR1 is LNHDA and CDR2 SQIVND (reference sequence). The germline V and J ends were trimmed by 8 bases and 9 bases, with 11 bases remaining between them. CDR3 length: 11 residues. For the CDR3, the DNA is TGTGCCAGTGGGGGACTCTGGCCCCAGCATTTT. Its translation is CASGGLWPQHF.

This chain joins TRBV7-2 and TRBJ2-7, with TRBD2 matching 12 bases. Germline V lookup: CDR1 SGHTA, CDR2 FQGNSA. The CDR3 runs to 16 residues. J gave up 4 bases and V 4 bases, and 8 bases lay outside the gene matches. Here the CDR3 reads CASSSPSSGGEYEQYF. CDR3 nucleotides: TGTGCCAGCAGCTCACCTTCTAGCGGGGGGGAGTACGAGCAGTACTTC.

This clonotype has a count of ten or more. This chain uses TRBV12-5 with TRBJ2-7, with a weak D call TRBD2 (6 bases). The length of the CDR3 is 12 residues. Per the germline V gene, CDR1 is LGHNT and CDR2 is FRNRAP. CDR3 region: CASGPSSYEQYF. As DNA, the CDR3 is TGTGCCAGCGGGCCTAGCTCCTACGAGCAGTACTTC.

This clonotype was detected many times. The chain couples TRBV6-6 to TRBJ1-4, with 7 bases aligning to TRBD1. The CDR3 runs 16 residues. Germline-derived CDR1 and CDR2 are MNHNY and SVGAGI (reference sequence). V trimming: 2 bases; J trimming: 1 base; junction bases outside the gene matches: 4. For the CDR3, the DNA is TGTGCCAGCAGTTACCCGGGGGACAGAACTAATGAAAAACTGTTTTTT. It specifies CASSYPGDRTNEKLFF.

Details on this clonotype: At one end, the junction sequence differs from germline, possibly due to a read error. The J gene is TRBJ2-5, the V gene TRBV4-1; 11 bases line up with TRBD2. This CDR3 has 16 residues. CDR1 and CDR2 (germline): MGHRA, YSYEKL. CDR3 nucleotide sequence: TGCGCCAGCAGCCAAGCTAGCGGGGGGTACCAAAAGACCCAGTACTTC. Protein: CASSQASGGYQKTQYF.

The V call is TRBV7-4, the J call TRBJ1-2; tentative D call: TRBD1 (5 bases). Germline assignment: CDR1 SGHVT and CDR2 SQSDAQ. The CDR3 totals 14 residues. V was trimmed by 1 base and J by 4 bases, leaving 10 bases between them. CDR3 in DNA: TGTGCCAGCAGCTTAGAGGGGTTCTTCTATGGCTACACCTTC. Translated: CASSLEGFFYGYTF.

There are a few counts of this clonotype. The rearrangement uses TRBV10-2 and TRBJ2-5; D gene unclear. Germline values: CDR1 WSHSY, CDR2 SAAADI. Trimming took off 4 bases at V and 1 base at J, with 10 bases between the two ends. The CDR3 covers 14 residues. CDR3 protein: CASSVIHTQETQYF. The CDR3 DNA reads TGCGCCAGCAGTGTTATTCACACCCAAGAGACCCAGTACTTC.

Comment on this clonotype: This sequence may be a read error, since a much larger clone differs from it by one base. The CDR3 end shows no conserved phenylalanine or tryptophan, and so a read error is likely. The rearrangement uses TRBV7-9 and TRBJ1-5; D is perhaps TRBD1 (5 bases). The germline V gene has CDR1 SEHNR and CDR2 FQNEAQ (reference sequence). The CDR3 sequence is 16 residues long. The V end was cut by 4 bases, the J end by 0 bases, with 13 bases between. CDR3 sequence reads: CASSSDSPYSNQPQHY. CDR3 DNA sequence: TGTGCCAGCAGCTCTGACAGCCCTTATAGCAATCAGCCCCAGCATTAT.

The V call is TRBV6-1, the J call TRBJ2-7; perhaps TRBD1 as D (5 bases). The V end lost 6 bases, the J end lost 3 bases, and 15 bases lay between the germline ends. The CDR3 has 14 amino acids. The germline V gene has CDR1 MNHNS and CDR2 SASEGT. The chain's CDR3 is CASRGVNLVYEQYV. CDR3 in DNA: TGTGCCAGCAGAGGGGTTAATCTGGTCTACGAGCAGTACGTC.

This clonotype was recorded a few times. The chain carries TRBV27 and TRBJ2-1; D unclear. This CDR3 has 13 amino acids. V shed 10 bases and J shed 5 bases, with 15 bases lying between them. CDR1 is MNHEY and CDR2 is SMNVEV in the germline V gene (reference sequence). CDR3 residues: CATRASPNNEQFF. The DNA for the CDR3 is TGTGCCACCCGGGCTTCCCCAAACAATGAGCAGTTCTTC.

The rearrangement uses TRBV19 and TRBJ1-2; no definite D call. The V end was cut by 5 bases, the J end by 0 bases, with 13 bases between. CDR3 length: 15 residues. Germline V gene data show CDR1 as LNHDA and CDR2 as SQIVND (reference sequence). The CDR3 sequence is CASSPRAQANYGYTF. Written as DNA, the CDR3 is TGTGCCAGTAGTCCCCGCGCTCAAGCTAACTATGGCTACACCTTC. Drawing the rest from reference TRBV19 and TRBJ1-2, the complete variable domain is DGGITQSPKYLFRKEGQNVTLSCEQNLNHDAMYWYRQDPGQGLRLIYYSQIVNDFQKGDIAEGYSVSREKKESFPLTVTSAQKNPTAFYLCASSPRAQANYGYTFGSGTRLTVV.

The chain couples TRBV5-1 to TRBJ1-2; a possible D gene is TRBD1 (5 bases). This CDR3 is built from 15 residues. V shed 4 bases and J shed 1 base, with 14 bases lying between them. Germline values: CDR1 SGHRS, CDR2 YFSETQ. CDR3 nucleotides: TGCGCCAGCAGCAAATCCGAGGGGAGTAACTATGGCTACACCTTC. The encoded protein is CASSKSEGSNYGYTF.

The J gene is TRBJ1-2, the V gene TRBV4-3, with D possibly being TRBD1 (5 bases). Germline lookup yields CDR1 LGHNA and CDR2 YSLEER. Trimming left V 0 bases short and J 4 bases short, with 12 bases between. The CDR3 is made up of 15 amino acids. CDR3 in amino acids: CASSQEKDRGYGYTF. CDR3 in DNA: TGCGCCAGCAGCCAAGAAAAAGACAGAGGCTATGGCTACACCTTC.

This clonotype occurred many times. The J gene is TRBJ2-2, the V gene TRBV6-2 or TRBV6-3, with 14 bases aligning to TRBD2. CDR1 and CDR2 from the germline V gene are MNHEY and SVGEGT. CDR3 size: 18 residues. The junction had 0 bases not matched to a gene; V was cut back by 0 bases and J by 0 bases. CDR3 in DNA: TGTGCCAGCAGTTACTCGACTAGCGGGGGGGCGAACACCGGGGAGCTGTTTTTT. Translating it yields CASSYSTSGGANTGELFF.

A word on this clonotype: This sequence may be a read error, since a much larger clone differs from it by one base. This chain joins TRBV7-6 and TRBJ1-1; 7 positions match TRBD1. Germline V CDR1 and CDR2: SGHVS, FNYEAQ. This CDR3 spans 15 amino acids. The CDR3 region is CTSSLGTVPNTEAFF. The CDR3 coding sequence is TGTACCAGCAGCTTGGGGACAGTGCCGAACACTGAAGCTTTCTTT.

CDR3 sequence (DNA): TGTGCCAGCAGCTTATGGGGGACTGCAGATACGCAGTATTTT. It encodes CASSLWGTADTQYF. V usage is TRBV7-2 and J usage is TRBJ2-3; D possibly corresponds to TRBD2 (6 bases). Trimming took 2 bases from V and 4 from J, leaving 10 bases between them. There are 14 residues in the CDR3. The germline V gene has CDR1 SGHTA and CDR2 FQGNSA.

This chain joins TRBV29-1 and TRBJ2-1, with 7 bases that match TRBD2. After removal of 1 base from V and 2 bases from J, the junction contained 8 bases not matched to a gene. Germline V lookup: CDR1 SQVTM, CDR2 ANQGSEA. The CDR3 spans 16 residues. The CDR3 DNA sequence: TGCAGCGTTGAAGGGGGTGCGGCGGGGGCCTACAATGAGCAGTTCTTC. It codes for CSVEGGAAGAYNEQFF.

The rearrangement joins TRBV27 to TRBJ2-7, with 8 bases matching TRBD1. V was pared by 5 bases and J by 11 bases, with 8 bases of the junction left unmatched. CDR1 and CDR2 (germline): MNHEY, SMNVEV (reference sequence). This CDR3 has 12 amino acids. The CDR3 is CASSRATGEKYF. In nucleotides, the CDR3 is TGTGCCAGCAGTCGCGCGACAGGGGAAAAGTACTTC.

The chain recombines TRBV7-6 with TRBJ2-2, with TRBD1 as a possible D gene (5 bases). The CDR3 spans 16 residues. Germline CDR1 and CDR2: SGHVS and FNYEAQ. Trimming took off 4 bases at V and 3 bases at J, with 15 bases between the two ends. CDR3 in amino acids: CASSSHRQGDTGELFF. CDR3 DNA: TGTGCCAGCAGCTCTCACCGTCAGGGCGACACCGGGGAGCTGTTTTTT.

This chain joins TRBV28 and TRBJ2-7, with D possibly TRBD1 on 5 matching bases. CDR3 length: 15 amino acids. V lost 5 bases, J lost 0 bases, and 14 bases lay in between. CDR1 is MDHEN and CDR2 is SYDVKM in the germline V gene. The CDR3 reads CASSQDTTVSYEQYV. CDR3 bases: TGTGCCAGCAGTCAGGACACAACAGTCTCCTACGAGCAGTACGTC.